This T cell receptor (beta chain) was retrieved from a study of OX40 agonist ivuxolimab in advanced cancers. Using immunoSEQ multiplex PCR, the repertoire was profiled, and TCRdb retains in-frame clones only, with some absent. The sample lists about 90,000 clones, about 90% occurring once. Concerning this clone itself: One end of the junction varies from germline; a read error may be responsible.

The CDR3 is 13 amino acids. The V gene's germline CDR1 is SSHAT and CDR2 FNYEAQ (reference sequence). The TCR was taken from an adult with an advanced solid tumor such as melanoma, head and neck, liver or kidney cancer. The sample here was CD4+ or CD8+ T cells sorted from blood, taken in a trial of the OX40 agonist ivuxolimab. The chain links TRBV7-7 to TRBJ2-5, with 7 positions matching TRBD1. CDR3 nucleotides: TGTGCTAGCAGCTGGACAGGCCAAGAGACCCAGTACTTC. Translating gives CASSWTGQETQYF.